Here is one T cell receptor beta chain with its context. Its antigen is not identified. Naive CD4 T cells, CD45RO-negative and CD62L-positive, were flow-sorted from PBMCs. The data derive from a study of human versus mouse CDR3 diversity and MHC coevolution. Study in general: Valid reads per sample ranged from about 5.5 x 10^6 to 1.8 x 10^7. Study-wide results and caveats: Human T cells were selected on about 6 MHC II alleles.

The assay was immunoSEQ multiplex PCR, and TCRdb's table has in-frame clones only and misses some. In the table there are about 60,000 clones, around 94% of which are singletons. The germline V gene has CDR1 SGHVS and CDR2 FNYEAQ. The J segment lost 10 bases and the V segment lost 5 bases, leaving 4 bases of the junction unmatched. There are 14 residues in the CDR3. This receptor was identified in a person aged 55 to 75 in good health. The rearrangement joins TRBV7-6 to TRBJ1-6, with 11 nucleotides matching TRBD1. Sequencing was carried out using naive CD4+ T cells from blood. The sample's subset: CD45RO-negative CD62L-positive naive CD4 T cells. As DNA, the CDR3 is TGTGCCAGCAGCCCGGACAGGGGGCGGTCACCCCTCCACTTT. This codes for CASSPDRGRSPLHF.